This T cell receptor beta chain derives from a study of blood T cell repertoires in COVID-19. Across the whole study: The study drew acute and convalescent COVID-19 samples from the United States, Italy and Spain.

As handled by the study authors: Amplified reference gene primers provided the basis for estimating nucleated cell counts. The method was immunoSEQ multiplex PCR; TCRdb's version includes in-frame clones alone and lacks a portion of them. V, J and clone size are taken as reported in that table, and D and trimming were inferred from the DNA itself. The sample comprises under 200,000 clones, 80% to 90% of which are singletons, and about a tenth rests with the top ten. Sequencing used peripheral blood. The sequence was collected from a woman in her sixties or seventies with COVID-19, enrolled during active disease.

CDR3 DNA sequence: TGTGCCAGCAGCGACGCAGGGTCCGGGGCCAACGTCCTGACTTTC. Translated: CASSDAGSGANVLTF. The rearrangement links TRBV7-2 to TRBJ2-6, with D tentatively TRBD1 (5 bases). This CDR3 has 15 residues. The germline V and J ends were trimmed by 5 bases and 4 bases, with 12 bases remaining between them. CDR1 and CDR2 from the germline V gene are SGHTA and FQGNSA.